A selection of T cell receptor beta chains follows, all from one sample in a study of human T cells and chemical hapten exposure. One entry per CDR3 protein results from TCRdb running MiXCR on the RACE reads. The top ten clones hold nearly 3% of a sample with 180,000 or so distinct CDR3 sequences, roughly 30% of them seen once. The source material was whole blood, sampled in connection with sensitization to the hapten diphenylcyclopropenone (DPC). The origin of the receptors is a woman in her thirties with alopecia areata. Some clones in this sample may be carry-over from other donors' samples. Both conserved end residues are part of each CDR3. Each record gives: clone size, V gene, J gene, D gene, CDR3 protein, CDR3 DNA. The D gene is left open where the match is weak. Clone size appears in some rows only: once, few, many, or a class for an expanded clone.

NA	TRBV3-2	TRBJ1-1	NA	CASSLLRGQNTEAFF	TGTGCCAGCAGCCTCCTTCGGGGGCAGAACACTGAAGCTTTCTTT
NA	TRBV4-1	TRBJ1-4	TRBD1	CASSQAGTGNEKLFF	TGCGCCAGCAGCCAAGCCGGGACAGGGAATGAAAAACTGTTTTTT
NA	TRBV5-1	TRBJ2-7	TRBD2	CASSLTTGTSGAGEQYF	TGCGCCAGCAGCTTAACTACCGGGACTAGCGGCGCGGGCGAGCAGTACTTC
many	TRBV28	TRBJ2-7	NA	CASRGQPYEQYF	TGTGCCAGCCGCGGACAGCCCTACGAGCAGTACTTC
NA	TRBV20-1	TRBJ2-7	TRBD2	CSASLLAGDYEQYF	TGCAGTGCTAGTCTCCTAGCGGGAGACTACGAGCAGTACTTC
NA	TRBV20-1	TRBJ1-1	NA	CSAKTGTPPAGAMNTEAFF	TGCAGTGCGAAGACCGGGACACCGCCAGCGGGAGCGATGAACACTGAAGCTTTCTTT
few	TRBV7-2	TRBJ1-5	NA	CASSTDGGNQPQHF	TGTGCCAGCAGCACGGATGGGGGCAATCAGCCCCAGCATTTT
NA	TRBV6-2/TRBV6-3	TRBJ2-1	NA	CASSARNEQFF	TGTGCCAGCAGTGCACGCAATGAGCAGTTCTTC
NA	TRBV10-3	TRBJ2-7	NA	CAIRGQGSISEQYF	TGTGCCATCAGGGGACAAGGGTCGATCTCCGAGCAGTACTTC
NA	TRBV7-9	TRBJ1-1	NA	CASSLAVDLNRAFF	TGTGCCAGCAGCTTAGCGGTGGACCTAAATCGGGCTTTCTTT
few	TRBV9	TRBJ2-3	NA	CASSEGIRPDTQYF	TGTGCCAGCAGCGAGGGGATTCGCCCAGATACGCAGTATTTT
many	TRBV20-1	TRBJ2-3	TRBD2	CSAQDPTSGRADTQYF	TGCAGTGCTCAGGACCCGACTAGCGGTAGGGCAGATACGCAGTATTTT
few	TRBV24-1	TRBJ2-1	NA	CATSDLDYNNEQFF	TGTGCCACCAGTGATTTAGACTACAACAATGAGCAGTTCTTC
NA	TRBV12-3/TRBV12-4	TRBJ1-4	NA	CASSSFGQRNEKLFF	TGTGCCAGCAGTTCTTTCGGACAGAGAAATGAAAAACTGTTTTTT
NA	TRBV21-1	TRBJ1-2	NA	CASSTQGAHGYTF	TGTGCCAGCAGCACCCAAGGCGCACATGGCTACACCTTC
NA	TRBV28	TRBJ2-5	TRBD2	CASSTLAGGRETQYF	TGTGCCAGCAGTACCCTAGCGGGAGGGCGAGAGACCCAGTACTTC
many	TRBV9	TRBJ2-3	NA	CASSVRATSTDTQYF	TGTGCCAGCAGCGTCCGCGCAACTAGCACAGATACGCAGTATTTT
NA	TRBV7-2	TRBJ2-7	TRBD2	CASSLNPSGGYEQYF	TGTGCCAGCAGCTTAAATCCTAGCGGGGGCTACGAGCAGTACTTC
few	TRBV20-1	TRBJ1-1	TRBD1	CSARLDRNAEAFF	TGCAGTGCTAGGTTGGACAGGAACGCTGAAGCTTTCTTT
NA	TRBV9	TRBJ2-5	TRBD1	CASSVSGQGATQYF	TGTGCCAGCAGCGTATCGGGACAGGGGGCGACCCAGTACTTC